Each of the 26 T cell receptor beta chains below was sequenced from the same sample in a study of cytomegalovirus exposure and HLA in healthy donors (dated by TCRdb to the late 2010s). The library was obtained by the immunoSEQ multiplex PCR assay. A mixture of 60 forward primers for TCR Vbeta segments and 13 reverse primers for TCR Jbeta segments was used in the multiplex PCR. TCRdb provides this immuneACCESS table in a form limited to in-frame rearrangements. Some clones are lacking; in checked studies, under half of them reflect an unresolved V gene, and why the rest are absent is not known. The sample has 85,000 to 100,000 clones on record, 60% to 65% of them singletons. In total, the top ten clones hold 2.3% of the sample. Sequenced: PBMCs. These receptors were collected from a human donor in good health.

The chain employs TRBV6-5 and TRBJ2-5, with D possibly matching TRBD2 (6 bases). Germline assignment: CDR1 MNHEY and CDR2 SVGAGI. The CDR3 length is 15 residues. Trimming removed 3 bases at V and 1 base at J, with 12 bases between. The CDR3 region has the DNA TGTGCCAGCAGTTATTTCCCGCGGGGCCAAGAGACCCAGTACTTC. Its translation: CASSYFPRGQETQYF.

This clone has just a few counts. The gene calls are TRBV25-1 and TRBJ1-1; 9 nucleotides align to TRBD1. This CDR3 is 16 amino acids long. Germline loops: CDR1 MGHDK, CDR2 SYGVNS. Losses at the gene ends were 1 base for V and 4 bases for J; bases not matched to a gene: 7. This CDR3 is CASSEWNRGRGTEAFF. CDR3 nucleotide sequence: TGTGCCAGCAGTGAATGGAACAGGGGGCGCGGCACTGAAGCTTTCTTT.

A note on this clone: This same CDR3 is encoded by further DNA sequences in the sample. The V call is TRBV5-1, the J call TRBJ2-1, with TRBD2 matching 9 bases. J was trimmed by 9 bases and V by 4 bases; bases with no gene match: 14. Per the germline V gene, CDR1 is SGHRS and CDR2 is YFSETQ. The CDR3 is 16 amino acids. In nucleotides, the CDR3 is TGCGCCAGCAGCCCCGGGTGGGTAGCGGGGGTCAGTGAGCAGTTCTTC. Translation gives CASSPGWVAGVSEQFF.

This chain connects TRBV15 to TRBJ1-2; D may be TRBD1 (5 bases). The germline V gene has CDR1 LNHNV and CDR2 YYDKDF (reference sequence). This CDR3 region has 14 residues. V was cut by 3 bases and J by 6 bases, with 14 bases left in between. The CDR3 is CATSRGPDADGYTF. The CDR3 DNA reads TGTGCCACCAGCAGGGGGCCAGACGCGGATGGCTACACCTTC.

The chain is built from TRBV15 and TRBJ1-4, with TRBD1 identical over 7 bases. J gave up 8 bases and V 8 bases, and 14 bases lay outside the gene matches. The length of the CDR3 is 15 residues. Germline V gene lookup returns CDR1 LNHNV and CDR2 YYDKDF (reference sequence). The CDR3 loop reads CATSTGLELWEKLFF. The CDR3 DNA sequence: TGTGCCACCTCGACAGGGTTGGAGTTGTGGGAAAAACTGTTTTTT.

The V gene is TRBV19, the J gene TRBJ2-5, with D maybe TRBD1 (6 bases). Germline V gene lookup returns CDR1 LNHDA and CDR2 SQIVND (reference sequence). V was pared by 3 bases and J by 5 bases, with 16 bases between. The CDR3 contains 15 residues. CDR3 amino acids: CASSMRQGKSETQYF. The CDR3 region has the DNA TGTGCCAGTAGTATGCGCCAGGGGAAGTCGGAGACCCAGTACTTC.

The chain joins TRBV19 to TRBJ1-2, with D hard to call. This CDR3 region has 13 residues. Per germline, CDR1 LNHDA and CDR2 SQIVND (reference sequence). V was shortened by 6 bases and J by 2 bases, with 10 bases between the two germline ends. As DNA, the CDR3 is TGTGCCAGTAGCTCACGGGAGAACTATGGCTACACCTTC. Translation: CASSSRENYGYTF. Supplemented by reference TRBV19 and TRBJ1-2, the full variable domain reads DGGITQSPKYLFRKEGQNVTLSCEQNLNHDAMYWYRQDPGQGLRLIYYSQIVNDFQKGDIAEGYSVSREKKESFPLTVTSAQKNPTAFYLCASSSRENYGYTFGSGTRLTVV.

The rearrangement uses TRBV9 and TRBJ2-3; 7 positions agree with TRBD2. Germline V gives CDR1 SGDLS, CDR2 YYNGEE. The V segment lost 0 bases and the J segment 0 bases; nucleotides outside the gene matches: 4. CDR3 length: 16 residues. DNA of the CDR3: TGTGCCAGCAGCGTAGGGCTAGCGGATAGCACAGATACGCAGTATTTT. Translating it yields CASSVGLADSTDTQYF. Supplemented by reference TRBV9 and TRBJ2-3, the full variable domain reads DSGVTQTPKHLITATGQRVTLRCSPRSGDLSVYWYQQSLDQGLQFLIQYYNGEERAKGNILERFSAQQFPDLHSELNLSSLELGDSALYFCASSVGLADSTDTQYFGPGTRLTVL.

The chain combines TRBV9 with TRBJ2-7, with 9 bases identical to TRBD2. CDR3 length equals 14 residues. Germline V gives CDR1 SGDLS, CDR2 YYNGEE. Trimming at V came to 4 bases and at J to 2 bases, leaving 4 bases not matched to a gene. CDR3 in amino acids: CASSSGLAAYEQYF. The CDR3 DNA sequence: TGTGCCAGCAGCTCGGGACTAGCTGCCTACGAGCAGTACTTC.

CDR3 in amino acids: CASSQDLAGVPDTQYF. Here the CDR3 DNA reads TGCGCCAGCAGCCAAGATCTAGCGGGGGTGCCCGATACGCAGTATTTT. The genes are TRBV4-3 and TRBJ2-3; 10 bases align to TRBD2. V was clipped by 0 bases and J by 6 bases; unmatched bases: 6. Germline V lookup: CDR1 LGHNA, CDR2 YSLEER. This CDR3 has 16 residues.

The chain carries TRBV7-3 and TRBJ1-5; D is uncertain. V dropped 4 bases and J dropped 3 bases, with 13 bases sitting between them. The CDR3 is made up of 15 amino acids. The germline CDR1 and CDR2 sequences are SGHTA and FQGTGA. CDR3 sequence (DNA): TGTGCCAGCAGCTCGATCGAGGTGGCCAATCAGCCCCAGCATTTT. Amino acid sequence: CASSSIEVANQPQHF.

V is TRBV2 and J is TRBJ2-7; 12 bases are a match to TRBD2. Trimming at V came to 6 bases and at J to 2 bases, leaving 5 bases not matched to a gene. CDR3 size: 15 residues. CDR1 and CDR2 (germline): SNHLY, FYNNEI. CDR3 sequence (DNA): TGTGCCAGCAGAGCGACTAGCGGGGGTCCCTACGAGCAGTACTTC. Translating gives CASRATSGGPYEQYF.

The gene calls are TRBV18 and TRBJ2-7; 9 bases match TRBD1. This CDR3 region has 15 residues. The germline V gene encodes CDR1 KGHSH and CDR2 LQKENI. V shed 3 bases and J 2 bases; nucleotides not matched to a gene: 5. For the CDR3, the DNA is TGTGCCAGCTCACCGCTTAGGACAGGGGCCTACGAGCAGTACTTC. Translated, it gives CASSPLRTGAYEQYF.

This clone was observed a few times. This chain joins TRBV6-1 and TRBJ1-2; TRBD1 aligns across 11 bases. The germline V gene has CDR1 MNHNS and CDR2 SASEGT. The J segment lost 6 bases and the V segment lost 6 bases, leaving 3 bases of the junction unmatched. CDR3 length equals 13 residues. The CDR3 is CASRMGQGDGYTF. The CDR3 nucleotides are TGTGCCAGCAGGATGGGACAGGGGGATGGCTACACCTTC.

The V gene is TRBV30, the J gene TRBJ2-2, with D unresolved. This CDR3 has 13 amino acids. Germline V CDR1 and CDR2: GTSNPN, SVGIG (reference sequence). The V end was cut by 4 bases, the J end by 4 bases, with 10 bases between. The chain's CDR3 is CAWNSVSTGELFF. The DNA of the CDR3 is TGTGCCTGGAATTCGGTCTCCACCGGGGAGCTGTTTTTT.

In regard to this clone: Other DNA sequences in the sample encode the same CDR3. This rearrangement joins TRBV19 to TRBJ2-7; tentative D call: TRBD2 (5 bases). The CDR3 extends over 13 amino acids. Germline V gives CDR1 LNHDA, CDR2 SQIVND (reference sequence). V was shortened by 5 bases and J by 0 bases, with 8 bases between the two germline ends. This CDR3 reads CASSAAVSYEQYF. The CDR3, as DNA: TGTGCCAGTAGTGCAGCGGTCTCCTACGAGCAGTACTTC. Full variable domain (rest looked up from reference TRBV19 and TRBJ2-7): DGGITQSPKYLFRKEGQNVTLSCEQNLNHDAMYWYRQDPGQGLRLIYYSQIVNDFQKGDIAEGYSVSREKKESFPLTVTSAQKNPTAFYLCASSAAVSYEQYFGPGTRLTVT.

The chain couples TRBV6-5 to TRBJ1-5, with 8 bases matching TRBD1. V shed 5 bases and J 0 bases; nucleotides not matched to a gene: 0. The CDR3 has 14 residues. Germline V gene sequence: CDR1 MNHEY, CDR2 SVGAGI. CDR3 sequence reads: CASSQGASNQPQHF. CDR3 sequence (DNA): TGTGCCAGCAGTCAGGGGGCTAGCAATCAGCCCCAGCATTTT.

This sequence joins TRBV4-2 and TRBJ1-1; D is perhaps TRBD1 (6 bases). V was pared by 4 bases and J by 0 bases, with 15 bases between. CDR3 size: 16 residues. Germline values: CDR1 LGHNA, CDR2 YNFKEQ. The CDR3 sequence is CASSPLLTGMNTEAFF. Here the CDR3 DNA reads TGTGCCAGCAGCCCACTACTAACAGGGATGAACACTGAAGCTTTCTTT.

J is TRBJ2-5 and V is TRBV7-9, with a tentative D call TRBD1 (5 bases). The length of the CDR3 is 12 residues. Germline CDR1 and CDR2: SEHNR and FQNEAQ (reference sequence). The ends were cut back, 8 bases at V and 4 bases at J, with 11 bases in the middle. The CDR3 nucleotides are TGTGCCAGCCGCAAGGGGCTAGAGACCCAGTACTTC. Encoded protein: CASRKGLETQYF.

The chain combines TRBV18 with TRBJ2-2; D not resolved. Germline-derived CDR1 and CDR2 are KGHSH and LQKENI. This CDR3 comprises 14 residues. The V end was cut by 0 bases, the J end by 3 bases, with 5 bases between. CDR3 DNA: TGTGCCAGCTCACCACCCACTTACACCGGGGAGCTGTTTTTT. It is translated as CASSPPTYTGELFF.

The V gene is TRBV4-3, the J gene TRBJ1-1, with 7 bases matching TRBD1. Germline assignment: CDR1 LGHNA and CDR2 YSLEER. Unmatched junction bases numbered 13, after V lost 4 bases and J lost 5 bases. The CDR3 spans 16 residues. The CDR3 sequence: CASSPRVRAGGTEAFF. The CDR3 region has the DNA TGCGCCAGCAGCCCCCGCGTGAGGGCAGGGGGAACTGAAGCTTTCTTT.

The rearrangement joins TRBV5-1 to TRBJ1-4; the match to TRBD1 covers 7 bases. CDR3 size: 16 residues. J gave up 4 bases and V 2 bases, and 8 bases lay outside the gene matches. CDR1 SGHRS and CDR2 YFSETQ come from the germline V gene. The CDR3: CASSFGRTGLNEKLFF. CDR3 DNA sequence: TGCGCCAGCAGCTTTGGAAGGACAGGACTTAATGAAAAACTGTTTTTT.

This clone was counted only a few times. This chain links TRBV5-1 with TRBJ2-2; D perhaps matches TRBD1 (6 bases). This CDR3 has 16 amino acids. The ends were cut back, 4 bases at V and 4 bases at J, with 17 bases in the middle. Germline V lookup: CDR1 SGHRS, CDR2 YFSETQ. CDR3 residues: CASSLKGVVGTGELFF. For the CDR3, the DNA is TGCGCCAGCAGCCTGAAGGGGGTTGTCGGCACCGGGGAGCTGTTTTTT.

DNA of the CDR3: TGTGCCAGCAGCTTAAGTCTCAGCGGGGGTCCCTACGAGCAGTACTTC. Translation gives CASSLSLSGGPYEQYF. The V call is TRBV7-3, the J call TRBJ2-7, with 8 bases fitting TRBD2. Trimming cost V 1 base and J 2 bases; bases outside gene matches: 7. The CDR3 length is 16 residues. CDR1 is SGHTA and CDR2 is FQGTGA in the germline V gene.

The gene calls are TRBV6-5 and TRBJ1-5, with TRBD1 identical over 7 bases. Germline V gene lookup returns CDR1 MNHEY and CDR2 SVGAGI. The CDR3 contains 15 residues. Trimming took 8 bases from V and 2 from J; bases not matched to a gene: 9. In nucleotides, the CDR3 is TGTGCCAGCGAAGGGGGCGGGCTCGGCAATCAGCCCCAGCATTTT. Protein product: CASEGGGLGNQPQHF.

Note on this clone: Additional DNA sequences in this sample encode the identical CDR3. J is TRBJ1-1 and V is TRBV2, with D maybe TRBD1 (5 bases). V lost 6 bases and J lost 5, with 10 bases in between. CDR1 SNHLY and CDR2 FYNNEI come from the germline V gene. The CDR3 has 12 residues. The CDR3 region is CASRTGGTEAFF. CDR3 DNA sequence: TGTGCCAGCAGGACGGGGGGTACTGAAGCTTTCTTT.